Reported below is one TCR beta chain. Germline trimming cut 0 bases from V and 6 bases from J; bases unmatched to any gene: 18. In germline, CDR1 is ENHRY, CDR2 SYGVKD. The CDR3 runs to 20 residues. These data come from a study of blood T cell repertoires in COVID-19. Turning to the study itself: Samples of COVID-19 (acute and convalescent) were obtained from the United States, Italy and Spain. Nucleic acid was either cDNA or gDNA, and it came from T cells, B-cell-depleted T cells, or PBMCs.

In the study's own analysis: Nucleated cell number was recorded as an estimate derived from reference gene primer amplification. Clones were sequenced by immunoSEQ multiplex PCR, and TCRdb holds only the in-frame ones, with some missing. D and trimming come from the DNA, and the V and J calls and clone size come from that table. This sample has approximately 38,000 clones, with about 86% found just once. The sequence was obtained from a human donor with acute or convalescent COVID-19. The donor label of this sample is uncertain. The sample consisted of peripheral blood. The J gene is TRBJ2-1, the V gene TRBV10-3; 9 bases fit TRBD1. In DNA form, the CDR3 reads TGTGCCATCAGTGAGTCGGAGGGGGCCCGCCGGGACAGGGCTCTCAATGAGCAGTTCTTC. Its protein is CAISESEGARRDRALNEQFF.